These 13 T cell receptor beta chains were all obtained from the same sample, sequenced in a study of cytomegalovirus exposure and HLA in healthy donors. With 60 Vbeta and 13 Jbeta primers, the PCR was carried out. The assay was immunoSEQ multiplex PCR, and TCRdb's table has in-frame clones only and misses some. The sample has 160,000 or so clones; the top ten hold roughly 2%. The sequenced sample was PBMCs. These receptors all come from a man aged 25-45 years in good health and CMV-seronegative.

The chain joins TRBV2 to TRBJ2-3; the D is unclear. Germline V gene data show CDR1 as SNHLY and CDR2 as FYNNEI. This CDR3 region has 11 residues. The V gene lost 6 bases and the J gene lost 9 bases, with 10 bases spanning the gap. In DNA, the CDR3 is TGTGCCAGCAGACGCACCCAGACGCAGTATTTT. Translation: CASRRTQTQYF.

This chain uses TRBV29-1 with TRBJ2-7, with D maybe TRBD1 (5 bases). Trimming stripped 4 bases from V and 0 bases from J, with 7 bases between. The CDR3 totals 12 residues. The germline gives CDR1 SQVTM, CDR2 ANQGSEA. CDR3 coding DNA: TGCAGCGTTGGACAGACCTCCTACGAGCAGTACTTC. Amino acids: CSVGQTSYEQYF.

The V call is TRBV4-3, the J call TRBJ2-7, with 7 positions matching TRBD1. The CDR3 totals 15 residues. Germline loops: CDR1 LGHNA, CDR2 YSLEER. Trimming removed 3 bases from V and 0 bases from J; junction bases left unmatched: 5. This chain's CDR3 is CASSQGTEPSYEQYF. DNA of the CDR3: TGCGCCAGCAGCCAGGGGACAGAACCCTCCTACGAGCAGTACTTC.

The rearrangement links TRBV25-1 to TRBJ2-3, with 9 bases lining up with TRBD1. Unmatched junction bases numbered 12, after V lost 4 bases and J lost 4 bases. Germline values: CDR1 MGHDK, CDR2 SYGVNS. The CDR3 runs 17 residues. The CDR3 here is CASSARGTGRYADTQYF. The CDR3 nucleotides read TGTGCCAGCAGTGCCAGGGGGACAGGGCGTTACGCAGATACGCAGTATTTT.

The chain is built from TRBV19 and TRBJ2-7; D unresolved. In germline, CDR1 is LNHDA, CDR2 SQIVND (reference sequence). The V and J ends lost 8 bases and 1 base respectively, with 9 bases between them. The CDR3 is 12 residues long. CDR3 region: CASRHESYEQYF. The CDR3 coding sequence is TGTGCCAGTCGACACGAATCCTACGAGCAGTACTTC.

This sequence joins TRBV29-1 and TRBJ2-4, with 8 positions matching TRBD1. The CDR3 loop spans 11 amino acids. Germline values: CDR1 SQVTM, CDR2 ANQGSEA. V was clipped by 7 bases and J by 7 bases; unmatched bases: 3. CDR3 residues: CSARDRNIQYF. The CDR3 DNA sequence: TGCAGCGCCCGGGACAGGAACATTCAGTACTTC.

V usage is TRBV5-1 and J usage is TRBJ1-4, with 8 bases that match TRBD1. Trimming cost V 0 bases and J 7 bases; bases outside gene matches: 2. CDR1 is SGHRS and CDR2 is YFSETQ in the germline V gene. The CDR3 is 14 residues long. The CDR3, as DNA: TGCGCCAGCAGCTTGGGGACAGGGTCTGAAAAACTGTTTTTT. As protein: CASSLGTGSEKLFF.

The chain couples TRBV4-1 to TRBJ2-6; TRBD1 matches at 9 bases. The V and J ends lost 4 bases and 1 base, in that order; junction bases with no gene match: 11. CDR3 length: 19 amino acids. Germline V gives CDR1 MGHRA, CDR2 YSYEKL. CDR3 protein: CASSRDRDREFSGANVLTF. The CDR3 DNA is TGCGCCAGCAGCCGAGACCGGGACAGGGAATTTTCTGGGGCCAACGTCCTGACTTTC.

V usage is TRBV7-6 and J usage is TRBJ1-6, with 7 bases lining up with TRBD1. Germline V CDR1 and CDR2: SGHVS, FNYEAQ. CDR3 length equals 15 residues. V lost 5 bases to trimming and J lost 8 bases; unmatched junction nucleotides: 9. CDR3 DNA sequence: TGTGCCAGCAGCCCGGGACAGATCGGGGATTCACCCCTCCACTTT. Its translation: CASSPGQIGDSPLHF.

J is TRBJ2-2 and V is TRBV5-1; 8 bases map to TRBD1. V lost 1 base to trimming and J lost 5 bases; unmatched junction nucleotides: 10. The CDR3 is made up of 17 amino acids. Germline loops: CDR1 SGHRS, CDR2 YFSETQ. CDR3: CASSLTSVGTGTGELFF. CDR3 bases: TGCGCCAGCAGCTTGACTAGTGTCGGGACAGGTACCGGGGAGCTGTTTTTT.

The chain employs TRBV5-1 and TRBJ2-1, with TRBD1 matching over 10 bases. The germline V gene has CDR1 SGHRS and CDR2 YFSETQ. The ends lost 8 bases at V and 1 base at J; junction bases unmatched: 6. The CDR3 covers 15 residues. CDR3 residues: CASSDRGASYNEQFF. Written as DNA, the CDR3 is TGCGCCAGTTCGGACAGGGGGGCGTCCTACAATGAGCAGTTCTTC.

V is TRBV27 and J is TRBJ2-3, with 7 nucleotides matching TRBD1. The trim removed 6 bases at V and 1 base at J, leaving 10 bases unmatched. Germline CDR1 MNHEY, CDR2 SMNVEV (reference sequence). CDR3 size: 16 residues. CDR3 residues: CASRFTGTERTDTQYF. CDR3 nucleotide sequence: TGTGCCAGCAGGTTTACCGGGACAGAACGCACAGATACGCAGTATTTT.

The chain uses TRBV5-1 and TRBJ1-3; the match to TRBD1 covers 8 bases. This CDR3 region has 16 residues. Germline trimming cut 4 bases from V and 0 bases from J; bases unmatched to any gene: 6. Germline values: CDR1 SGHRS, CDR2 YFSETQ. CDR3 protein: CASSPGQGLSGNTIYF. The CDR3 bases are TGCGCCAGCAGCCCTGGACAGGGACTCTCTGGAAACACCATATATTTT.